The TCR beta chain under discussion was sequenced for a study of shared clonotypes between healthy human individuals. Study details: Contributing individuals were two females and three males aged 18 to 49. Notes on the study in general: Represented diversity (both genetic and exposure-history) was limited by the small number of donors. Memory subsets had estimated richness that was generally smaller than that of naive subsets.

Comment on this clone: Its specificity is unknown.

V lost 5 bases and J 0 bases, leaving 11 bases between the germline ends. CDR3 length: 14 amino acids. CDR1 and CDR2 from the germline V gene are SQVTM and ANQGSEA. Clones were sequenced by immunoSEQ multiplex PCR, and TCRdb holds only the in-frame ones, with some missing. This table has about 960,000 clones, approximately 76% appearing once. The chain uses TRBV29-1 and TRBJ1-3; no firm D call. Specimen: memory CD4+ T cells sorted from blood. Specified subset: CD45RA-negative fraction. This receptor was identified in a man aged 18 to 29 in good health. The CDR3 here is CSVSTQSSGNTIYF. In DNA, the CDR3 is TGCAGCGTTTCCACACAGAGCTCTGGAAACACCATATATTTT.